The clone carrying this T cell receptor beta chain occurred many times. Its cognate antigen is unknown. The length of the CDR3 is 15 residues. V was pared by 6 bases and J by 4 bases, with 7 bases of the junction left unmatched. Germline V gene data show CDR1 as MNHEY and CDR2 as SMNVEV (reference sequence). From blood, about 220-500 ng of genomic DNA served as TRB template. The data are from a study of T and B cells in COVID-19 patients. Study-level points and caveats: Patients with COVID-19 reportedly showed strongly skewed T cell receptor beta variable and joining gene usage. Of about 2,400 TCR clusters found only in the recovered cohort, a few dozen had low generation probability. Active COVID-19 showed highly clonal TRB repertoires; recovery showed diversity and richness above healthy donors.

BIOMED2 TRB-A/B primer pools were used in multiplex TRB PCR. TCRdb redid the calling of the multiplex PCR reads with MiXCR, one entry per CDR3 protein. Seen here are approximately 20,000 distinct CDR3 sequences, approximately 29% observed once, and the top ten hold approximately 3%. This rearrangement joins TRBV27 to TRBJ2-3; 10 bases agree with TRBD1. The specimen sequenced was blood. The TCR sequence derives from a human donor who had recovered from COVID-19. The CDR3 nucleotides read TGTGCCAGCAGCCAAGACAGGGGGCGTCCAGATACGCAGTATTTT. Translating it yields CASSQDRGRPDTQYF.